These T cell receptor beta chains were read from a single sample in a study of memory CD4+ T cells and cytomegalovirus serostatus. Libraries were prepared by immunoSEQ multiplex PCR; TCRdb keeps only in-frame clonotypes and omits some of them. The sample has 40,000 to 55,000 clones, 82% seen once. The sample was memory CD4+ T cells from blood. These receptors were obtained from an adult in good health and CMV-seronegative. The CDR3 runs from the conserved cysteine through the conserved F or W.

>TRBV12-5|15|TRBJ2-4
CASGLVQGARNIQYF
>TRBV6-6|16|TRBJ1-5
CASSKSSGTGNQPQHF
>TRBV5-8|14|TRBJ1-2
CASSNTGAVGGYTF
>TRBV10-3|14|TRBJ2-2
CAISGQGGTGELFF
>TRBV13|19|TRBJ1-1
CASSLYTAPRRGMNTEAFF
>TRBV4-2|14|TRBJ1-4
CASSPGQGSEKLFF
>TRBV18|14|TRBJ2-5
CASSPPSGMETQYF
>TRBV7-2|15|TRBJ1-6
CASTLDGLGHSPLHF
>TRBV10-3|16|TRBJ1-1
CAISESAGLGNTEAFF
>TRBV5-8|14|TRBJ1-6
CASSFRQVRSPLHF
>TRBV7-2|13|TRBJ1-1
CASSLQMNTEAFF
>TRBV4-3|13|TRBJ1-6
CASSQVQDSPPHF
>TRBV2|16|TRBJ2-2
CASSEEAGAGSGELFF
>TRBV6-5|16|TRBJ2-5
CASSYSFTGVQETQYF
>TRBV5-1|13|TRBJ1-1
CASSFNTPTEAFF
>TRBV15|14|TRBJ2-5
CATSPDRGRETQYF
>TRBV12-5|17|TRBJ2-7
CASGLVLGGQLPYEQYF
>TRBV18|13|TRBJ1-4
CASSPTGTEARLF
>TRBV18|17|TRBJ2-3
CASSLTAGRGGQDTQYF
>TRBV28|14|TRBJ1-5
CASSLSDIDQPQHF
>TRBV5-8|13|TRBJ1-2
CASSLRRDYGYTF
>TRBV15|16|TRBJ2-2
CATSRGGQGSTGELFF
>TRBV6-1|14|TRBJ1-1
CASNLDRGRTEAFF
>TRBV11-2|18|TRBJ2-7
CASSLAATSGGAWREQYF
>TRBV9|15|TRBJ1-3
CASSSTGISGNTIYF
>TRBV4-3|14|TRBJ2-2
CASSHENVPGELFF
>TRBV6-6|14|TRBJ1-3
CASTYSESGNTIYF
>TRBV19|13|TRBJ1-3
CASSSGPGNTIYF
>TRBV5-4|12|TRBJ2-5
CASSLGKETQYF
>TRBV7-9|13|TRBJ1-5
CASSLSGLQPQHF
>TRBV6-6|13|TRBJ1-5
CATNPRGNQPQHF
>TRBV6-5|11|TRBJ1-1
CASGEWTEAFF
>TRBV7-2|15|TRBJ2-3
CASSRTSASTDTQYF
>TRBV9|11|TRBJ1-4
CASSKEEKLFF
>TRBV19|15|TRBJ1-4
CASSEKRGGNEKLFF
>TRBV29-1|13|TRBJ1-5
CSVADMVNQPQHF
>TRBV19|13|TRBJ1-1
CASTQGARTEAFF
>TRBV9|14|TRBJ1-2
CASSVGDRGGGYTF
>TRBV19|15|TRBJ2-7
CASRTAPLLSYEQYF
>TRBV7-9|15|TRBJ2-5
CASSLASGRGETQYF
>TRBV19|15|TRBJ2-7
CASSSVGAWDYEQYF
>TRBV14|13|TRBJ1-1
CASSQGLGTEAFF
>TRBV7-7|13|TRBJ2-5
CASSSQLQETQYF
>TRBV19|15|TRBJ2-7
CASSNAAGVSYEQYF
>TRBV15|12|TRBJ2-7
CATSLHGDEQYF
>TRBV6-1|13|TRBJ1-5
CASSESQGLPWHF
>TRBV2|14|TRBJ2-7
CASSGGMGSYEQYF
>TRBV2|16|TRBJ2-7
CASSEAPRRGAYEQYF
>TRBV18|15|TRBJ2-3
CASSPTSGRTDTQYF
>TRBV27|13|TRBJ1-4
CASSFGGEEKLFF
>TRBV7-9|15|TRBJ2-5
CASSWGGGAEETQYF
>TRBV11-2|14|TRBJ2-7
CASSLGQETYEQYF
>TRBV6-4|12|TRBJ1-1
CASSDSVGRAFF
>TRBV28|14|TRBJ1-1
CASSLGRVNTEAFF
>TRBV15|14|TRBJ1-4
CATSRGRGDEKLFF
>TRBV5-5|15|TRBJ1-3
CASSLEGGSGNTIYF